This T cell receptor (beta chain) was sequenced during a study of vaccination and CD4 T cells after COVID-19. Treatment defined: approximately 9-day PBMC culture with coronavirus spike peptide pools or control peptides (ViraFEST assay). V was cut by 3 bases and J by 11 bases, with 16 bases left in between. The CDR3 loop spans 13 amino acids. Germline CDR1 SEHNR, CDR2 FQNEAQ (reference sequence). The sample holds one count of this clonotype. Its antigen remains unknown. Cultured CD4+ T-cell DNA underwent Oncomine TCR Beta short-read sequencing. TCRdb called the PCR reads again in MiXCR, with one record for every CDR3 protein. The data show about 21,000 distinct CDR3 sequences, around 40% seen once.

This TCR derives from a human donor who had recovered from COVID-19. The starting material was CD4+ T cells from blood, cultured in vitro, obtained before SARS-CoV-2 vaccination. The chain links TRBV7-9 to TRBJ1-1; D remains ambiguous. CDR3: CASSFNGVRGAFF. Here the CDR3 DNA reads TGTGCCAGCAGCTTTAACGGCGTTCGCGGCGCTTTCTTT.